A few counts support the clone carrying this T cell receptor (beta chain). Its matching antigen is unknown. This sample is part of a study of regulatory T cells in long-lasting Graves disease. Study overall: More than 5 years of antithyroid drugs with positive TSH receptor antibodies defined persistent Graves' disease.

Time point defined: persistent/refractory GD, antithyroid drugs over 5 years with positive TRAb. Extracted RNA from PBMCs served as the source of the TCR library. Study-wide findings and caveats: Favored usage of TRBV28, TRBJ1-2 and TRBJ2-5 was recorded in persistent disease. Accuracy may have suffered from the small sample size.

Building the TCR beta libraries relied on iRepertoire HTBI primers, and CDR3 regions underwent Arm-PCR. TCRdb reprocessed the multiplex PCR reads with MiXCR, giving one entry per CDR3 protein. The sample yields under 350,000 distinct CDR3 sequences, around 23% seen once. The CDR3 is 16 residues long. V lost 3 bases and J lost 8, with 19 bases in between. Per germline, CDR1 MDHEN and CDR2 SYDVKM. This chain links TRBV28 with TRBJ1-4, with D possibly matching TRBD1 (5 bases). The sample here was peripheral blood mononuclear cells (PBMCs), taken when the disease was refractory, from a patient treated with antithyroid drugs. The receptor was isolated from a female donor with Graves disease. The DNA of the CDR3 is TGTGCCAGCAGTTTGGACCGGGTTGGGGGATACGAAAAACTGTTTTTT. Encoded protein: CASSLDRVGGYEKLFF. The full variable domain, rest sourced from reference TRBV28 and TRBJ1-4, is DVKVTQSSRYLVKRTGEKVFLECVQDMDHENMFWYRQDPGLGLRLIYFSYDVKMKEKGDIPEGYSVSREKKERFSLILESASTNQTSMYLCASSLDRVGGYEKLFFGSGTQLSVL.